These 30 T cell receptor beta chains came from one sample sequenced in a study of T cell repertoires in cytomegalovirus infection. One entry per CDR3 protein, called by TCRdb with MiXCR from the reads. The profile covers about 400,000 distinct CDR3 sequences, with 18% appearing a single time and less than 9.5% taken by the ten largest. Material for sequencing was PBMCs. The receptors here all came from a human donor in good health (CMV status not recorded). Some clones in this sample may be carry-over from other donors' samples.

The chain couples TRBV19 to TRBJ2-5, with D maybe TRBD1 (7 bases). Germline CDR1 and CDR2: LNHDA and SQIVND (reference sequence). The germline V and J ends were trimmed by 5 bases and 4 bases, with 20 bases remaining between them. The CDR3 is made up of 16 amino acids. CDR3 sequence (DNA): TGTGCCAGTAGTGCCCAGGACTACCCAGGGGGAGAGACCCAGTACTTC. Translated, it gives CASSAQDYPGGETQYF.

This sequence joins TRBV29-1 and TRBJ2-1; D gene unclear. Germline CDR1 and CDR2: SQVTM and ANQGSEA. With 4 bases removed from V and 8 bases from J, the gap between germline ends came to 6 bases. This CDR3 comprises 10 residues. Here the CDR3 reads CSVGVDEQFF. The DNA of the CDR3 is TGCAGCGTTGGGGTAGATGAGCAGTTCTTC.

The table lists this clonotype with a count of one. This may be a read error: a much more frequent sequence differs by one nucleotide. This chain connects TRBV12-5 to TRBJ1-5, with TRBD2 as a possible D gene (5 bases). TRBJ2-3 explains the end of the DNA better; the J call may be wrong. Germline values: CDR1 LGHNT, CDR2 FRNRAP. This CDR3 region has 18 residues. In DNA, the CDR3 is TGTGCTAGTGGTTTGGCAGGATCATCCGACTATCGCAATCAGCCCCAGTATTTT. Residues: CASGLAGSSDYRNQPQYF.

The table lists this clonotype with many counts. The V and J genes are TRBV7-2 and TRBJ2-1, with 8 bases identical to TRBD2. The V and J ends lost 5 bases and 2 bases, in that order; junction bases with no gene match: 8. Germline V gene data show CDR1 as SGHTA and CDR2 as FQGNSA. The CDR3 totals 16 residues. The CDR3 here is CASSPSLAGTYNEQFF. The CDR3, as DNA: TGTGCCAGCAGCCCCTCCTTAGCGGGAACCTACAATGAGCAGTTCTTC.

This chain connects TRBV18 to TRBJ2-2, with D perhaps assigned TRBD1 or TRBD2 (5 bases each). Germline V gives CDR1 KGHSH, CDR2 LQKENI. This CDR3 comprises 15 residues. V lost 0 bases and J lost 8, with 13 bases in between. The CDR3 loop is CASSPPTPGPGELFF. In DNA form, the CDR3 reads TGTGCCAGCTCACCACCGACACCGGGGCCTGGGGAGCTGTTTTTT. The full variable domain, rest sourced from reference TRBV18 and TRBJ2-2, is NAGVMQNPRHLVRRRGQEARLRCSPMKGHSHVYWYRQLPEEGLKFMVYLQKENIIDESGMPKERFSAEFPKEGPSILRIQQVVRGDSAAYFCASSPPTPGPGELFFGEGSRLTVL.

The V and J genes are TRBV6-5 and TRBJ2-5; D is possibly TRBD1 (5 bases). Trimming removed 6 bases from V and 2 bases from J, with 16 bases in between. Looked up from germline, CDR1 is MNHEY and CDR2 is SVGAGI. CDR3 length equals 15 residues. The CDR3 nucleotides read TGTGCCAGCAGCCGGACACGACAGTGGCAAGAGACCCAGTACTTC. It translates to CASSRTRQWQETQYF.

There are many counts of this clonotype. The V and J genes are TRBV6-2 or TRBV6-3 and TRBJ1-1, with D perhaps matching TRBD1 (6 bases). Per the germline V gene, CDR1 is MNHEY and CDR2 is SVGEGT. The V and J ends lost 7 bases and 8 bases respectively, with 17 bases between them. The CDR3 contains 13 residues. The CDR3 loop reads CASIGIFDREAFF. The CDR3 nucleotides are TGTGCCAGCATCGGGATCTTCGACAGGGAAGCTTTCTTT.

This clonotype has a count of ten or more. This sequence joins TRBV6-2 or TRBV6-3 and TRBJ2-1; D is ambiguous. V was cut by 8 bases and J by 8 bases, with 7 bases left in between. CDR1 and CDR2 from the germline V gene are MNHEY and SVGEGT. The CDR3 is made up of 10 amino acids. CDR3 in DNA: TGTGCCAGCGGAAATGATGAGCAGTTCTTC. It translates to CASGNDEQFF.

This clonotype was detected only a few times. The gene calls are TRBV29-1 and TRBJ2-5; D is undetermined. The germline V gene has CDR1 SQVTM and CDR2 ANQGSEA. This CDR3 is 12 amino acids long. V gave up 5 bases and J gave up 5 bases, with 12 bases separating them. This CDR3 reads CSVQFTFETQYF. CDR3 nucleotides: TGCAGCGTTCAATTTACCTTCGAGACCCAGTACTTC.

At least ten counts were recorded for this clonotype. This chain uses TRBV5-1 with TRBJ1-3, with D uncertain. The CDR3 has 15 residues. V lost 1 base, J lost 2 bases, and 10 bases lay in between. The germline CDR1 and CDR2 sequences are SGHRS and YFSETQ. CDR3 nucleotide sequence: TGCGCCAGCAGCTTGTCAGCAGAAGCTGGAAACACCATATATTTT. It encodes CASSLSAEAGNTIYF.

This sequence joins TRBV6-1 and TRBJ2-3; D not resolved. The CDR3 runs to 13 residues. Germline V gene lookup returns CDR1 MNHNS and CDR2 SASEGT. Trimming took 2 bases from V and 2 from J, leaving 5 bases between them. CDR3 coding DNA: TGTGCCAGCAGTGAACAGGACACAGATACGCAGTATTTT. Protein: CASSEQDTDTQYF.

This chain joins TRBV20-1 and TRBJ1-6, with a weak D call TRBD1 (5 bases). This CDR3 is 16 amino acids long. The germline V gene has CDR1 DFQATT and CDR2 SNEGSKA (reference sequence). The V end lost 0 bases, the J end lost 10 bases, and 19 bases lay between the germline ends. CDR3 DNA: TGCAGTGCTAGAGATCTGGGGACGGGCGGATACTCACCCCTCCACTTT. It codes for CSARDLGTGGYSPLHF.

This clonotype was seen at least ten times. In nucleotides, the CDR3 is TGTGCCAGCAGCGAATGGACTAGCGGGAACAATGAGCAGTTCTTC. Its protein product is CASSEWTSGNNEQFF. The rearrangement uses TRBV7-9 and TRBJ2-1; 12 bases agree with TRBD2. V dropped 5 bases and J dropped 5; count of bases not matched to a gene: 4. This CDR3 has 15 residues. Germline V gives CDR1 SEHNR, CDR2 FQNEAQ (reference sequence).

The chain links TRBV19 to TRBJ1-2; perhaps TRBD1 as D (6 bases). CDR1 and CDR2 from the germline V gene are LNHDA and SQIVND (reference sequence). V was pared by 5 bases and J by 2 bases, with 12 bases between. CDR3 length: 14 amino acids. The CDR3 DNA is TGTGCCAGTAGTTTAATAGGGGGGAACTATGGCTACACCTTC. It specifies CASSLIGGNYGYTF.

The sample holds one count of this clonotype. A clone one base away is much larger, so this may be a read error. The chain is built from TRBV7-2 and TRBJ1-5; D is uncertain. The V gene lost 4 bases and the J gene lost 4 bases, with 8 bases spanning the gap. Germline V gene data show CDR1 as SGHTA and CDR2 as FQGNSA. The CDR3 is 13 amino acids. CDR3 amino acids: CASSYNGNQPQHF. DNA of the CDR3: TGTGCCAGCAGCTATAACGGGAATCAGCCCCAGCATTTT.

This clonotype was detected a few times. This rearrangement joins TRBV19 to TRBJ1-5, with 7 bases matching TRBD1. Trimming removed 3 bases from V and 2 bases from J; junction bases left unmatched: 4. The CDR3 runs 15 residues. Looked up from germline, CDR1 is LNHDA and CDR2 is SQIVND (reference sequence). CDR3 sequence (DNA): TGTGCCAGTAGTATGTGGGACAGCCGCAATCAGCCCCAGCATTTT. Translated: CASSMWDSRNQPQHF.

This clonotype has just a few counts. CDR3 amino acids: CASSSRGPPYNEQFF. In nucleotides, the CDR3 is TGTGCCAGCAGCTCCCGGGGGCCACCCTACAATGAGCAGTTCTTC. V gene TRBV6-1 combines with J gene TRBJ2-1; D assignment may be TRBD1 or TRBD2 (6 bases each). CDR3 length equals 15 residues. V lost 6 bases and J lost 2, with 14 bases in between. Germline V gene sequence: CDR1 MNHNS, CDR2 SASEGT.

This clonotype was counted at least ten times. The chain links TRBV12-3 or TRBV12-4 to TRBJ1-5; D may be TRBD1 (5 bases). CDR3 length equals 17 residues. V was trimmed by 6 bases and J by 0 bases, leaving 18 bases between them. The CDR3 loop reads CASRLTRGYYSNQPQHF. The CDR3 DNA reads TGTGCCAGCAGGTTAACCCGGGGCTACTATAGCAATCAGCCCCAGCATTTT.

Many counts were recorded for this clonotype. The chain employs TRBV7-2 and TRBJ1-3, with D uncertain. Germline V gene sequence: CDR1 SGHTA, CDR2 FQGNSA. This CDR3 region has 13 residues. Trimming removed 6 bases at V and 4 bases at J, with 10 bases between. The CDR3 DNA follows: TGTGCCAGCAGTCTTGCCGGGGGAAACACCATATATTTT. This sequence encodes CASSLAGGNTIYF.

This clonotype was observed many times. The V call is TRBV20-1, the J call TRBJ2-3, with 7 bases aligning to TRBD2. Losses at the gene ends were 2 bases for V and 1 base for J; bases not matched to a gene: 0. From germline, CDR1 is DFQATT and CDR2 SNEGSKA (reference sequence). The CDR3 is 13 residues long. For the CDR3, the DNA is TGCAGTGCTAGACGGGGGGGCACAGATACGCAGTATTTT. It translates to CSARRGGTDTQYF.

The rearrangement joins TRBV6-5 to TRBJ2-7; D possibly corresponds to TRBD2 (7 bases). Looked up from germline, CDR1 is MNHEY and CDR2 is SVGAGI. V was clipped by 6 bases and J by 7 bases, with 16 bases between them. This CDR3 has 13 amino acids. This CDR3 reads CASRDLGGAEQYF. CDR3 nucleotide sequence: TGTGCCAGCAGGGACTTGGGGGGGGCGGAGCAGTACTTC.

This clonotype was observed a handful of times. V and J are TRBV7-9 and TRBJ2-2, with D possibly matching TRBD1 (5 bases). Germline V gene data show CDR1 as SEHNR and CDR2 as FQNEAQ (reference sequence). V lost 10 bases and J 4 bases, leaving 7 bases between the germline ends. The CDR3 has 11 amino acids. The CDR3 loop is CAIRGTGELFF. The CDR3 coding sequence is TGTGCCATAAGGGGCACCGGGGAGCTGTTTTTT.

The rearrangement links TRBV10-3 to TRBJ1-1; weak D call: TRBD1 (6 bases). Germline lookup yields CDR1 ENHRY and CDR2 SYGVKD. There are 18 residues in the CDR3. Trimming took 3 bases from V and 4 from J, leaving 24 bases between them. CDR3 sequence: CAISDEAGGRAIGTEAFF. The CDR3 DNA is TGTGCCATCAGTGATGAGGCCGGGGGGCGCGCGATTGGCACTGAAGCTTTCTTT.

This clonotype was counted ten times or more. This chain uses TRBV18 with TRBJ2-1, with 10 positions matching TRBD1. Germline V CDR1 and CDR2: KGHSH, LQKENI. V was pared by 3 bases and J by 6 bases, with 14 bases of the junction left unmatched. This CDR3 is built from 18 residues. The CDR3 bases are TGTGCCAGCTCACCGTCTCAGTGGAGTTGGACAGGGGGCAATGAGCAGTTCTTC. Translation: CASSPSQWSWTGGNEQFF. Variable domain in full (rest from reference TRBV18 and TRBJ2-1): NAGVMQNPRHLVRRRGQEARLRCSPMKGHSHVYWYRQLPEEGLKFMVYLQKENIIDESGMPKERFSAEFPKEGPSILRIQQVVRGDSAAYFCASSPSQWSWTGGNEQFFGPGTRLTVL.

This clonotype appeared many times. The gene calls are TRBV12-3 or TRBV12-4 and TRBJ2-1; 9 nucleotides match TRBD1. This CDR3 has 12 residues. V trimming: 6 bases; J trimming: 10 bases; junction bases outside the gene matches: 4. CDR3 sequence reads: CASRAGQGEQFF. The CDR3 nucleotides read TGTGCCAGCAGGGCGGGACAGGGAGAGCAGTTCTTC.

Here the CDR3 reads CASSQWYTVRNQPQHF. The CDR3 DNA reads as TGCGCCAGCAGCCAATGGTACACAGTCCGCAATCAGCCCCAGCATTTT. This chain links TRBV4-3 with TRBJ1-5; D unresolved. This CDR3 spans 16 amino acids. Germline CDR1 and CDR2: LGHNA and YSLEER. With 2 bases removed from V and 2 bases from J, the gap between germline ends came to 13 bases.

The genes are TRBV2 and TRBJ2-2; 8 positions agree with TRBD2. Germline CDR1 SNHLY, CDR2 FYNNEI. The CDR3 runs 13 residues. After removal of 4 bases from V and 5 bases from J, the junction contained 0 bases not matched to a gene. CDR3: CASSGLATGELFF. DNA of the CDR3: TGTGCCAGCAGTGGACTAGCGACCGGGGAGCTGTTTTTT. Drawing the rest from reference TRBV2 and TRBJ2-2, the complete variable domain is EPEVTQTPSHQVTQMGQEVILRCVPISNHLYFYWYRQILGQKVEFLVSFYNNEISEKSEIFDDQFSVERPDGSNFTLKIRSTKLEDSAMYFCASSGLATGELFFGEGSRLTVL.

The V gene is TRBV19, the J gene TRBJ2-3; D remains ambiguous. This CDR3 contains 18 residues. Germline V gene sequence: CDR1 LNHDA, CDR2 SQIVND (reference sequence). The germline V and J ends were trimmed by 1 base and 2 bases, with 19 bases remaining between them. CDR3 amino acids: CASSIVGPYPLSTDTQYF. The DNA of the CDR3 is TGTGCCAGTAGTATAGTAGGCCCCTACCCCCTCTCCACAGATACGCAGTATTTT.

The J gene is TRBJ2-5, the V gene TRBV20-1; 7 bases align to TRBD2. CDR1 is DFQATT and CDR2 is SNEGSKA in the germline V gene (reference sequence). The CDR3 totals 15 residues. The V and J ends lost 2 bases and 5 bases, in that order; junction bases with no gene match: 11. CDR3 bases: TGCAGTGCTAGATCGGCACTAGCGTCCGAGGAGACCCAGTACTTC. Translating gives CSARSALASEETQYF.

The table lists this clonotype with many counts. The rearrangement uses TRBV7-2 and TRBJ2-3; no clear D. This CDR3 is 14 amino acids long. Deletions cut 5 bases from V and 2 bases from J, with 11 bases between. Germline CDR1 and CDR2: SGHTA and FQGNSA. The CDR3 is CASSPQRHTDTQYF. The CDR3 region has the DNA TGTGCCAGCAGCCCACAGAGACACACAGATACGCAGTATTTT.